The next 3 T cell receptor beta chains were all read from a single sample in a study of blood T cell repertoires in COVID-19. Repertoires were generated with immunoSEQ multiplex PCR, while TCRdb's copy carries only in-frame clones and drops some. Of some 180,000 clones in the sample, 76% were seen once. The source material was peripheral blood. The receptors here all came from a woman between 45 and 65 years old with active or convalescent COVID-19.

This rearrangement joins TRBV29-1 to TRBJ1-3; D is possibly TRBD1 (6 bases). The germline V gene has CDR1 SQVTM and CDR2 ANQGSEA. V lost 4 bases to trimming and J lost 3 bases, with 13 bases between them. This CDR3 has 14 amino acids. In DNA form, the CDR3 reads TGCAGCGTTGGCCCACAGGGTGGTGGAAACACCATATATTTT. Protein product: CSVGPQGGGNTIYF.

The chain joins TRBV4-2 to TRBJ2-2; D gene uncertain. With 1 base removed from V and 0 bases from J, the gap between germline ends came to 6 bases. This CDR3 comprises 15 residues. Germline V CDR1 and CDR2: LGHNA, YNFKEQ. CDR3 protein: CASSQGVANTGELFF. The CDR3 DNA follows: TGTGCCAGCAGCCAAGGCGTGGCGAACACCGGGGAGCTGTTTTTT.

The CDR3 sequence is CASSLGLAGADTQYF. CDR3 nucleotides: TGTGCCAGCAGCTTGGGACTAGCGGGGGCAGATACGCAGTATTTT. The chain uses TRBV5-6 and TRBJ2-3, with 12 bases that match TRBD2. The V gene end was trimmed by 0 bases and the J gene end by 4 bases; junction bases not matched to a gene: 0. This CDR3 comprises 15 residues. The germline CDR1 and CDR2 sequences are SGHDT and YYEEEE.